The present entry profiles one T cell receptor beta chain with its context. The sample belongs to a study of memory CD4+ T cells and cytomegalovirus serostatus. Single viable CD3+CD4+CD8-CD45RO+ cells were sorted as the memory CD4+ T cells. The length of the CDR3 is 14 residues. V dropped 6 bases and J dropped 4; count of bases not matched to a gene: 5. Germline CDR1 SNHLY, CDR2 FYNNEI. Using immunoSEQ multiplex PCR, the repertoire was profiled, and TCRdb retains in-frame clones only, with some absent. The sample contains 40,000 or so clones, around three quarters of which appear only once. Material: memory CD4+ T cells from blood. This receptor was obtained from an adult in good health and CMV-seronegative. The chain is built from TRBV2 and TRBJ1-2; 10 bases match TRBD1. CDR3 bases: TGTGCCAGCAGCCGGGACAGGGGTGGCTATGGCTACACCTTC. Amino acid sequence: CASSRDRGGYGYTF.